Listed below are T cell receptor beta chains from one sample, sequenced in a study of cytomegalovirus exposure and HLA in healthy donors. Method: immunoSEQ multiplex PCR; TCRdb's copy keeps in-frame clones and lacks some. In the table there are approximately 190,000 clones, approximately 78% of which are singletons. The sequenced material came from PBMCs. The source is a woman aged 18-29 years in good health and CMV-seronegative. The CDR3 runs from the conserved cysteine through the conserved F or W. The D gene is left open where the match is weak. The listing skips clone size in some rows; elsewhere it reads once, few, many or a size class.

j_call: TRBJ1-1
clone_size: .
d_call: .
v_call: TRBV14
cdr3_aa: CASSQLTERVTEAFF
cdr3_nt: TGTGCCAGCAGCCAATTAACAGAGAGGGTCACTGAAGCTTTCTTT

j_call: TRBJ2-3
clone_size: once
d_call: TRBD1
v_call: TRBV2
cdr3_aa: CASSYSTGGDSTDTQYF
cdr3_nt: TGTGCCAGCAGCTATTCGACAGGGGGCGATTCCACAGATACGCAGTATTTT

j_call: TRBJ2-7
clone_size: .
d_call: .
v_call: TRBV28
cdr3_aa: CASTSSPGTYEQYF
cdr3_nt: TGTGCCAGCACTTCCAGTCCAGGAACCTACGAGCAGTACTTC

j_call: TRBJ2-3
clone_size: .
d_call: TRBD2
v_call: TRBV27
cdr3_aa: CASSSRLADTQYF
cdr3_nt: TGTGCCAGCAGTTCCCGACTAGCGGATACGCAGTATTTT

j_call: TRBJ1-5
clone_size: .
d_call: .
v_call: TRBV27
cdr3_aa: CASSSVLEVFSNQPQHF
cdr3_nt: TGTGCCAGCAGCTCGGTCCTCGAAGTTTTTAGCAATCAGCCCCAGCATTTT

j_call: TRBJ2-3
clone_size: .
d_call: .
v_call: TRBV7-2
cdr3_aa: CASSFVSGASSTDTQYF
cdr3_nt: TGTGCCAGCAGCTTCGTAAGCGGAGCCTCTAGCACAGATACGCAGTATTTT

j_call: TRBJ2-3
clone_size: .
d_call: TRBD2
v_call: TRBV5-4
cdr3_aa: CASSLASSGGQRDTQYF
cdr3_nt: TGTGCCAGCAGCTTGGCCAGTAGCGGGGGTCAGAGGGATACGCAGTATTTT

j_call: TRBJ1-3
clone_size: few
d_call: .
v_call: TRBV27
cdr3_aa: CASSPTTSSGNTIYF
cdr3_nt: TGTGCCAGCAGTCCGACAACGAGCTCTGGAAACACCATATATTTT

j_call: TRBJ1-2
clone_size: .
d_call: TRBD1
v_call: TRBV7-6
cdr3_aa: CASSSATGGRGYTF
cdr3_nt: TGTGCCAGCAGCTCGGCTACAGGGGGGCGCGGCTACACCTTC

j_call: TRBJ2-5
clone_size: .
d_call: TRBD2
v_call: TRBV7-3
cdr3_aa: CASSPGTSGSWETQYF
cdr3_nt: TGTGCCAGCAGCCCCGGGACTAGCGGGAGTTGGGAGACCCAGTACTTC

j_call: TRBJ2-7
clone_size: few
d_call: TRBD2
v_call: TRBV4-1
cdr3_aa: CASSQDTSGSYEQYF
cdr3_nt: TGCGCCAGCAGCCAAGATACTAGCGGATCCTACGAGCAGTACTTC

j_call: TRBJ2-1
clone_size: .
d_call: .
v_call: TRBV5-1
cdr3_aa: CASSLVSCCSYNEQFF
cdr3_nt: TGCGCCAGCAGCTTGGTTTCTTGTTGCAGCTACAATGAGCAGTTCTTC

j_call: TRBJ2-7
clone_size: .
d_call: .
v_call: TRBV6-5
cdr3_aa: CASSYGPRYEQYF
cdr3_nt: TGTGCCAGCAGTTACGGGCCCCGCTACGAGCAGTACTTC

j_call: TRBJ2-5
clone_size: .
d_call: TRBD2
v_call: TRBV5-6
cdr3_aa: CASSWGAGGETQYF
cdr3_nt: TGTGCCAGCAGCTGGGGGGCGGGAGGGGAGACCCAGTACTTC